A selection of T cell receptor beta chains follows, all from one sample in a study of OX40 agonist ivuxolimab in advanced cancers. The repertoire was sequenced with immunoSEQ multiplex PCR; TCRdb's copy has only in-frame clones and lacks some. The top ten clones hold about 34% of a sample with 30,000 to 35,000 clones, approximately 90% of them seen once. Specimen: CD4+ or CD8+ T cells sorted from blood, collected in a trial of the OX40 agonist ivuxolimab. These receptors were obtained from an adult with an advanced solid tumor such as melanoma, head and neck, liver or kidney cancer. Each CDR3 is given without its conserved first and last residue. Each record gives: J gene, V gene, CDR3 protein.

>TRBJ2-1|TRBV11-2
ASSSQGNEQF
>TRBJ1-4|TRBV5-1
ASSLWTGNEKLF
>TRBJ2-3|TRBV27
ASSSPGHLTDTQY
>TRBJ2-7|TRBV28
ASSLAREQY
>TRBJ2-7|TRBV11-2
ASSLLAGTYEQY
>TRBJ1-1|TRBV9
ASSPEGDTEAF
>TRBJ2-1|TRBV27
ASSLRVQGSYNEQF
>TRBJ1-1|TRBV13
ASSTRGVMVRVTEAF
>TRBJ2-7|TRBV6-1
ASGAPGLYEQY
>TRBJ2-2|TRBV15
ATSRGQGAPGELF
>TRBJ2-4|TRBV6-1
ASSEMTVDDIQY
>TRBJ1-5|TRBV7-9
ASSLGGYNQPQH
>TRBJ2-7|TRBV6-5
ASSYSGGEQY
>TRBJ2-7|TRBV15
ATSISSGSYEQY
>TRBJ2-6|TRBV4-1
ASTGGGANVLT
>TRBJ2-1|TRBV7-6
ASSLSGAGGYNEQF
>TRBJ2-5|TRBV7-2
ASSQTLAGGATQY
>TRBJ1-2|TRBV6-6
ASSFQGGDRNGYT
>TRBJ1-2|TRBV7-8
ASSLVTASNYGYT
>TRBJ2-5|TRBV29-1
SVWPQGEETQY
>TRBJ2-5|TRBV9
ASSHPVGGAPQTQY
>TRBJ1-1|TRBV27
ASSLVGGMNTEAF
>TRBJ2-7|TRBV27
ASREGGPLYEQY
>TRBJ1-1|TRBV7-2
ASIPHTRRVNTEAF
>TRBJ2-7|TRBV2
ASSDMTAGSNEQY
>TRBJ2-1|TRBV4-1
ASSQGSYNEQF
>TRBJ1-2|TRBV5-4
ASSWDGSNYGYT
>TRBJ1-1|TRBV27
ASSWGQGSPEAF
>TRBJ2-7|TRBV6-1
ASMYRDGFAYEQY
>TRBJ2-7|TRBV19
ASSIGLRGYSYEQY
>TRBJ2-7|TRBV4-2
ASSTDGRNSYEQY
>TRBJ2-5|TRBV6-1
ASSGAGTGTETQY
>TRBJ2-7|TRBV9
ASSGQGSEQY
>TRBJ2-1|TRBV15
ATSRGRGSSYNEQF
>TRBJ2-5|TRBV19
ASGKGLAGTQY
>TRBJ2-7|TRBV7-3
ASSLGGASYEQY
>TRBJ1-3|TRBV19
ASSITLGNTIY
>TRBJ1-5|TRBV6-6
ASTQDSPHQPQH
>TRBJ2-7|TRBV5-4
ASSNRDSVSYEQY
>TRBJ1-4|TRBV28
ASSWETGTSNEKLF
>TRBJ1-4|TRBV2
ASSSGVRQEKLF
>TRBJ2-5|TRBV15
ATSRDPREARETQY
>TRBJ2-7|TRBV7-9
ASSPAGGQRGYEQY
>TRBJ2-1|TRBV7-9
ASSLVEQF
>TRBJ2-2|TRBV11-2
ASSLERQGANTGELF